Included here is one T cell receptor beta chain sequence, with context. This record comes from a study of OX40 agonist ivuxolimab in advanced cancers. About the study: Ivuxolimab, an agonistic anti-OX40 (CD134) antibody, was given to patients.

This table comes from immunoSEQ multiplex PCR, and its TCRdb copy is limited to in-frame clones, with some not included. The sample holds roughly 64,000 clones, about 89% seen once. V dropped 1 base and J dropped 6; count of bases not matched to a gene: 6. The length of the CDR3 is 15 residues. In germline, CDR1 is SGHAT, CDR2 FQNNGV. This chain links TRBV11-2 with TRBJ1-5, with 7 bases aligning to TRBD1. The source is an adult with an advanced solid tumor such as melanoma, head and neck, liver or kidney cancer. Specimen: CD4+ or CD8+ T cells sorted from blood, collected in a trial of the OX40 agonist ivuxolimab. The CDR3, as DNA: TGTGCCAGCAGCTTAGGGACAGGAAAGAGTCAGCCCCAGCATTTT. This encodes CASSLGTGKSQPQHF.